This T cell receptor (beta chain) was identified in a study of blood T cell repertoires in COVID-19. Turning to the study itself: Samples taken during acute and convalescent COVID-19 were collected in the United States, Italy and Spain. Sample material is recorded as cDNA or gDNA derived from T cells, B-cell-depleted T cells, or PBMCs.

In its sample, this clone was seen once. Followed longitudinally, the Seattle patients had been enrolled during active infection. In the study's own analysis: How many nucleated cells were present was estimated from reference gene primer amplification. The repertoire was sequenced with immunoSEQ multiplex PCR; TCRdb's copy has only in-frame clones and lacks some. From that table come the V and J calls and clone size; the DNA was used to work out D and trimming. The sample has approximately 530,000 clones, approximately 91% seen once. Germline-derived CDR1 and CDR2 are SGHNT and YYREEE (reference sequence). The length of the CDR3 is 14 residues. Trimming cost V 1 base and J 4 bases, with 11 bases left between them.

The chain has TRBV5-4 and TRBJ2-5; tentatively, D is TRBD1 (5 bases). The sequenced material came from peripheral blood. The clonotype originates from a woman aged 45-60 years with COVID-19, enrolled during active disease. The CDR3 is CASSLLSGAETQYF. The CDR3 DNA sequence: TGTGCCAGCAGCTTGTTAAGTGGGGCAGAGACCCAGTACTTC.